This note documents a single T cell receptor (beta chain) sequence. Its antigen is not identified. This specimen comes from a study of shared clonotypes between healthy human individuals. Findings and limits, study-wide: Only blood was sampled, and tissue TCR repertoires likely differ from blood ones.

This CDR3 spans 15 amino acids. V was clipped by 0 bases and J by 5 bases, with 12 bases between them. Germline V gene lookup returns CDR1 SGDLS and CDR2 YYNGEE. Positively selected for CCR7, the CD45RO-negative cells used as naive CD8 cells excluded terminally differentiated effector memory CD45RA+ cells. This table comes from immunoSEQ multiplex PCR, and its TCRdb copy is limited to in-frame clones, with some not included. The data contain about 2.1 million clones, over 85% of them singletons. This rearrangement joins TRBV9 to TRBJ2-1; the D gene could be TRBD1 or TRBD2 (5 bases each). Sequencing was done on a sample of naive CD8+ T cells from PBMCs. The receptor was derived from a young man in good health. Some clones in this sample may be carry-over from other donors' samples. The CDR3 sequence: CASSVGGDAHNEQFF. DNA of the CDR3: TGTGCCAGCAGCGTAGGAGGGGATGCCCACAATGAGCAGTTCTTC. The variable domain in full, completed from reference TRBV9 and TRBJ2-1, reads DSGVTQTPKHLITATGQRVTLRCSPRSGDLSVYWYQQSLDQGLQFLIQYYNGEERAKGNILERFSAQQFPDLHSELNLSSLELGDSALYFCASSVGGDAHNEQFFGPGTRLTVL.